This T cell receptor beta chain was documented in a study of beta chain features in type 1 diabetes. Study-level background: The samples had roughly 110,000,000 sorted cells examined in all. General study findings and limits: Type 1 diabetes patients had VDJ junctions that carried fewer insertions and more deletions. All four CD4+ subsets from Type 1 diabetes patients carried moderately but significantly shorter TCRB CDR3s.

Reverse transcription of all isolated RNA meant that expressed TCRB transcripts were sequenced. The protocol was immunoSEQ multiplex PCR, while the TCRdb copy is restricted to in-frame clones and leaves out a portion. The data show some 140,000 clones, roughly 10% seen once. CD45RO/CCR7/CD25/CD127/CD95/CD27 separated CD4+ naive, central memory, regulatory and stem cell-like memory cells by sorting. This clone was detected only a few times. The antigen is undetermined. Trimming pared 0 bases from V and 5 bases from J, leaving 14 bases between. Per the germline V gene, CDR1 is SGDLS and CDR2 is YYNGEE. This CDR3 has 15 residues.

This receptor was taken from a man aged 25 to 45 with type 1 diabetes. V usage is TRBV9 and J usage is TRBJ1-2; D is possibly TRBD1 (5 bases). The sample consisted of central memory CD4+ T cells from blood. CDR3 bases: TGTGCCAGCAGCGTAGGAGGGATTCGGGGGTATGGCTACACCTTC. This codes for CASSVGGIRGYGYTF. Complete variable domain (other parts from reference TRBV9 and TRBJ1-2): DSGVTQTPKHLITATGQRVTLRCSPRSGDLSVYWYQQSLDQGLQFLIQYYNGEERAKGNILERFSAQQFPDLHSELNLSSLELGDSALYFCASSVGGIRGYGYTFGSGTRLTVV.